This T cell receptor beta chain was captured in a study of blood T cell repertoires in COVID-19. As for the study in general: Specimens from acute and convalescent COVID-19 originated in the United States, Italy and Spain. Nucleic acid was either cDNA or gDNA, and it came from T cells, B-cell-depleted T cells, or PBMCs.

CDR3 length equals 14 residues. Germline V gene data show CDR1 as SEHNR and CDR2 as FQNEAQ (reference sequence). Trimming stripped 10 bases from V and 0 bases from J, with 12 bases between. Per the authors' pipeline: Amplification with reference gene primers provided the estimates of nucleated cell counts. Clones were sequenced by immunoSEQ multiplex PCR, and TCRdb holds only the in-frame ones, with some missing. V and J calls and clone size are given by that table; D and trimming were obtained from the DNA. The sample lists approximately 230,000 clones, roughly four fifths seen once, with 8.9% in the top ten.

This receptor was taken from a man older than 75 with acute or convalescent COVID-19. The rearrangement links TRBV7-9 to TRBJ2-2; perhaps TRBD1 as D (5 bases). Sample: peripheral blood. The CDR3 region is CATQGVSNTGELFF. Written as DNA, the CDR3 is TGTGCCACCCAAGGGGTTTCGAACACCGGGGAGCTGTTTTTT. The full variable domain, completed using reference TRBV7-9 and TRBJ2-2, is DTGVSQNPRHKITKRGQNVTFRCDPISEHNRLYWYRQTLGQGPEFLTYFQNEAQLEKSRLLSDRFSAERPKGSFSTLEIQRTEQGDSAMYLCATQGVSNTGELFFGEGSRLTVL.